These 24 T cell receptor beta chains were all obtained from the same sample, sequenced in a study of cytomegalovirus exposure and HLA in healthy donors. PCR was performed using 60 Vbeta and 13 Jbeta primers. Only in-frame clones appear in the TCRdb table, and some are missing; sequencing was by immunoSEQ multiplex PCR. Found here are some 99,000 clones, 73% of them singletons; the top ten hold roughly 8%. Sample: PBMCs. These receptors originate from a man between 40 and 49 years old in good health and CMV-seronegative.

CDR3: CASSLSGGGIQYF. CDR3 DNA: TGTGCCAGCAGCTTATCAGGGGGTGGCATTCAGTACTTC. The chain couples TRBV7-6 to TRBJ2-4, with TRBD1 identical over 7 bases. Per germline, CDR1 SGHVS and CDR2 FNYEAQ. CDR3 length equals 13 residues. V lost 2 bases to trimming and J lost 9 bases; unmatched junction nucleotides: 4.

This chain joins TRBV9 and TRBJ1-2; 11 bases are shared with TRBD1. V shed 3 bases and J 8 bases; nucleotides not matched to a gene: 6. The germline V gene encodes CDR1 SGDLS and CDR2 YYNGEE. This CDR3 region has 14 residues. The CDR3 reads CASSDSGTGGGYTF. In DNA, the CDR3 is TGTGCCAGCAGCGACTCCGGGACAGGGGGGGGCTACACCTTC.

Only a few counts were recorded for this clone. Here the CDR3 DNA reads TGTGCCAGCAGCCACAGCGGTAGCTCCTACAATGAGCAGTTCTTC. Its translation is CASSHSGSSYNEQFF. The chain couples TRBV14 to TRBJ2-1; a weak D match, TRBD2 (5 bases). Trimming took 3 bases from V and 0 from J, leaving 9 bases between them. This CDR3 has 15 amino acids. The germline gives CDR1 SGHDN, CDR2 FVKESK.

The chain recombines TRBV7-9 with TRBJ2-2; possible D gene TRBD1, 6 bases. CDR1 and CDR2 (germline): SEHNR, FQNEAQ (reference sequence). This CDR3 is built from 14 residues. The V and J ends lost 4 bases and 4 bases respectively, with 10 bases between them. As DNA, the CDR3 is TGTGCCAGCAGCTCGCGACAGGTCACCGGGGAGCTGTTTTTT. Protein product: CASSSRQVTGELFF.

The chain has TRBV6-5 and TRBJ1-1, with D tentatively TRBD1 (5 bases). V lost 6 bases and J lost 1, with 12 bases in between. CDR1 MNHEY and CDR2 SVGAGI come from the germline V gene. The CDR3 is made up of 14 amino acids. The CDR3 here is CASRLQAENTEAFF. In DNA form, the CDR3 reads TGTGCCAGCAGACTACAGGCCGAGAACACTGAAGCTTTCTTT.

The J gene is TRBJ2-6, the V gene TRBV5-4, with D perhaps matching TRBD2 (5 bases). Germline CDR1 is SGHNT and CDR2 is YYREEE (reference sequence). Trimming removed 2 bases at V and 2 bases at J, with 14 bases between. This CDR3 spans 17 amino acids. The CDR3 DNA reads as TGTGCCAGCAGCTTTTATGGGTATAGCGCTGGGGCCAACGTCCTGACTTTC. Translation: CASSFYGYSAGANVLTF.

This clone appeared once. Other DNA sequences from this sample encode an identical CDR3 as well. This chain uses TRBV14 with TRBJ2-7; no firm D call. Germline V lookup: CDR1 SGHDN, CDR2 FVKESK. The CDR3 length is 12 residues. Trimming cost V 1 base and J 3 bases, with 4 bases left between them. The CDR3 bases are TGTGCCAGCAGCCAAGGGCTCTACGAGCAGTACTTC. Protein: CASSQGLYEQYF.

This clone is a singleton in its sample. The junction departs from the called germline gene at one end, perhaps through a read error. V and J are TRBV6-5 and TRBJ2-5; TRBD2 matches at 9 bases. Germline CDR1 is MNHEY and CDR2 is SVGAGI. This CDR3 has 15 residues. This chain's CDR3 is CSSSYLAGSQETQYF. CDR3 DNA sequence: TGTTCCAGCAGTTACCTAGCGGGGAGCCAAGAGACCCAGTACTTC.

The V gene is TRBV9, the J gene TRBJ1-2; tentatively, D is TRBD1 (5 bases). Looked up from germline, CDR1 is SGDLS and CDR2 is YYNGEE. The CDR3 runs to 15 residues. Trimming removed 2 bases from V and 2 bases from J, with 13 bases in between. CDR3 in amino acids: CASSVSGLGNYGYTF. CDR3 bases: TGTGCCAGCAGCGTTTCAGGGTTAGGGAACTATGGCTACACCTTC.

The genes are TRBV14 and TRBJ2-5; no definite D call. Between the trimmed V and J ends, which lost 1 base and 6 bases, there was a span of 15 bases. CDR3 length: 15 amino acids. Germline V lookup: CDR1 SGHDN, CDR2 FVKESK. The CDR3, as DNA: TGTGCCAGCAGCCAAGCGACTCCAGTGTCAAAGACCCAGTACTTC. This codes for CASSQATPVSKTQYF.

V usage is TRBV28 and J usage is TRBJ1-1, with D unclear. V lost 3 bases, J lost 1 base, and 6 bases lay in between. Germline CDR1 and CDR2: MDHEN and SYDVKM. This CDR3 is built from 13 residues. In DNA form, the CDR3 reads TGTGCCAGCAGTTTTAGAAAGAACACTGAAGCTTTCTTT. Protein product: CASSFRKNTEAFF.

The J gene is TRBJ1-2, the V gene TRBV5-4, with no clear D. The CDR3 has 14 amino acids. Trimming pared 6 bases from V and 8 bases from J, leaving 20 bases between. Germline CDR1 is SGHNT and CDR2 is YYREEE (reference sequence). CDR3 sequence reads: CASTLRGQSEGYTF. The CDR3 region has the DNA TGTGCCAGCACCCTTCGAGGGCAGAGTGAAGGCTACACCTTC.

This sequence joins TRBV29-1 and TRBJ2-3; D unclear. Trimming removed 5 bases at V and 2 bases at J, with 5 bases between. This CDR3 comprises 11 residues. Per germline, CDR1 SQVTM and CDR2 ANQGSEA. CDR3 loop: CSVYYTDTQYF. Here the CDR3 DNA reads TGCAGCGTTTACTACACAGATACGCAGTATTTT.

This clone was found once. The rearrangement uses TRBV18 and TRBJ1-5; 7 bases are shared with TRBD1. The CDR3 length is 14 residues. V shed 2 bases, J shed 5 bases, and the junction held 3 bases outside the gene matches. CDR1 and CDR2 (germline): KGHSH, LQKENI. DNA of the CDR3: TGTGCCAGCTCACCAAGACAGGGCGATCAGCCCCAGCATTTT. This gives the protein CASSPRQGDQPQHF.

The chain combines TRBV29-1 with TRBJ2-2, with 16 bases lining up with TRBD2. CDR1 is SQVTM, CDR2 ANQGSEA, per germline. V shed 6 bases, J shed 6 bases, and the junction held 13 bases outside the gene matches. The CDR3 runs to 18 residues. The CDR3: CSVKIGTSGGGPPGELFF. The DNA of the CDR3 is TGCAGCGTGAAAATCGGGACTAGCGGGGGGGGCCCTCCCGGGGAGCTGTTTTTT.

The rearrangement joins TRBV2 to TRBJ1-1, with a possible D match to TRBD1 (5 bases). Looked up from germline, CDR1 is SNHLY and CDR2 is FYNNEI. Trimming removed 3 bases from V and 4 bases from J, with 12 bases in between. The CDR3 has 14 residues. The CDR3 sequence is CASSDARGGTEAFF. The CDR3 DNA reads as TGTGCCAGCAGTGATGCTCGGGGGGGCACTGAAGCTTTCTTT.

The rearrangement uses TRBV4-1 and TRBJ2-3, with D possibly TRBD1 on 6 matching bases. The CDR3 has 15 residues. V dropped 2 bases and J dropped 6 bases, with 15 bases sitting between them. CDR1 is MGHRA, CDR2 YSYEKL, per germline. CDR3 amino acids: CASSQTKRQVDTQYF. The CDR3 nucleotides read TGCGCCAGCAGCCAAACTAAAAGACAGGTGGATACGCAGTATTTT.

V usage is TRBV7-8 and J usage is TRBJ2-7, with 7 bases matching TRBD1. The CDR3 is made up of 15 amino acids. V was pared by 5 bases and J by 2 bases, with 9 bases of the junction left unmatched. CDR1 is SGHVS and CDR2 is FQNEAQ in the germline V gene. CDR3 amino acids: CASSPRDSPAYEQYF. The CDR3 coding sequence is TGTGCCAGCAGCCCAAGGGACAGCCCGGCCTACGAGCAGTACTTC.

This clone was observed a handful of times. The rearrangement joins TRBV5-1 to TRBJ1-1, with D perhaps matching TRBD1 (5 bases). CDR3 size: 14 residues. Germline values: CDR1 SGHRS, CDR2 YFSETQ. The V gene lost 0 bases and the J gene lost 11 bases, with 17 bases spanning the gap. The CDR3 sequence is CASSLGIDSGQAFF. DNA of the CDR3: TGCGCCAGCAGCTTGGGAATAGACTCAGGGCAGGCTTTCTTT.

This clone came up a few times. V is TRBV6-1 and J is TRBJ1-4, with 7 bases aligning to TRBD1. Looked up from germline, CDR1 is MNHNS and CDR2 is SASEGT. The CDR3 covers 16 residues. Germline trimming cut 0 bases from V and 8 bases from J; bases unmatched to any gene: 9. The CDR3, as DNA: TGTGCCAGCAGTGAAGCGGTAGAGGGGGCGCAAGAAAAACTGTTTTTT. This encodes CASSEAVEGAQEKLFF.

The rearrangement joins TRBV5-1 to TRBJ1-6, with a tentative D call TRBD1 (5 bases). Per the germline V gene, CDR1 is SGHRS and CDR2 is YFSETQ. Trimming shortened V by 4 bases and J by 6 bases, and 14 bases separated the two germline ends. This CDR3 region has 15 residues. DNA of the CDR3: TGCGCCAGCAGCCCGGTCGGGACTACTAATTCACCCCTCCACTTT. The encoded protein is CASSPVGTTNSPLHF.

This chain joins TRBV7-3 and TRBJ2-3; TRBD2 agrees at 10 bases. The CDR3 sequence is 16 residues long. Trimming removed 1 base from V and 1 base from J; junction bases left unmatched: 2. In germline, CDR1 is SGHTA, CDR2 FQGTGA. CDR3 bases: TGTGCCAGCAGCTTAAGGCTAGCGGGGGGCACAGATACGCAGTATTTT. It translates to CASSLRLAGGTDTQYF.

The chain employs TRBV6-4 and TRBJ1-4; D may be TRBD1 (6 bases). This CDR3 contains 15 residues. The V end was cut by 3 bases, the J end by 3 bases, with 11 bases between. Germline V gives CDR1 MRHNA, CDR2 SNTAGT. The CDR3 nucleotides read TGTGCCAGCAGTGAAGTTGAGGGGGCTAATGAAAAACTGTTTTTT. Amino acid sequence: CASSEVEGANEKLFF.

The rearrangement links TRBV19 to TRBJ1-1; TRBD1 aligns across 9 bases. The CDR3 totals 13 residues. Germline CDR1 and CDR2: LNHDA and SQIVND (reference sequence). V lost 6 bases to trimming and J lost 4 bases; unmatched junction nucleotides: 3. As DNA, the CDR3 is TGTGCCAGTAGCCGGGACAGGGCCACTGAAGCTTTCTTT. This encodes CASSRDRATEAFF.